This record concerns one T cell receptor beta chain sequence. This sample was included in a study of PD-L1 blockade in urothelial cancer. As for the study in general: Patients started atezolizumab around 2014, 1,200 mg intravenously every 3 weeks.

The data were produced by immunoSEQ multiplex PCR, yet TCRdb's version contains in-frame clones alone and is incomplete. The sample has more than 75,000 clones; more than 90% are singletons. Sample numbers ranged from 1 to 8 per patient, encompassing pretreatment and on-treatment collections. From germline, CDR1 is SGHRS and CDR2 YFSETQ. The germline V and J ends were trimmed by 4 bases and 2 bases, with 17 bases remaining between them. The length of the CDR3 is 16 residues. This sequence originates from a man aged 55-75 years with urothelial cancer. The gene calls are TRBV5-1 and TRBJ2-3; no reliable D call. This specimen was PBMCs, taken around atezolizumab (anti-PD-L1) treatment. The CDR3 nucleotides read TGCGCCAGCAGCCGCTCACCCTCCGGGTCCACAGATACGCAGTATTTT. It yields the protein CASSRSPSGSTDTQYF.